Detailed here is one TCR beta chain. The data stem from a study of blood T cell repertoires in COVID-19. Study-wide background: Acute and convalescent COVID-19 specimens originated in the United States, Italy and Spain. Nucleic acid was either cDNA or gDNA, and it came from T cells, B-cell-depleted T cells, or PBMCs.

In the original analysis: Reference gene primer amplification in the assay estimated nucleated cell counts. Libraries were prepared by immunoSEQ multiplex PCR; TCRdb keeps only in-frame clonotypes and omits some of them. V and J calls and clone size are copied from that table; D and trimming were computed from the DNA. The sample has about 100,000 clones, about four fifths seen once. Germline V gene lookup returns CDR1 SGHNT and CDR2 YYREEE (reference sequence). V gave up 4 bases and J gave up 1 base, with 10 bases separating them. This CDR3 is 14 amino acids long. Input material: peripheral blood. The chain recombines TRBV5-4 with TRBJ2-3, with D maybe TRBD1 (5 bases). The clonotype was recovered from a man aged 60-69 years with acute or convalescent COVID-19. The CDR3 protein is CASSSPRGTDTQYF. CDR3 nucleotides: TGTGCCAGCAGCAGCCCCAGGGGCACAGATACGCAGTATTTT.